This T cell receptor (beta chain) stems from a study of blood T cell repertoires in COVID-19. Germline assignment: CDR1 SGDLS and CDR2 YYNGEE. With 4 bases clipped from V and 7 bases from J, the junction kept 5 bases outside the gene matches. CDR3 length: 15 amino acids. Original processing notes: Nucleated cell number was recorded as an estimate derived from reference gene primer amplification. Sequenced by immunoSEQ multiplex PCR; TCRdb stores in-frame clones only, minus some. V and J calls and clone size are copied from that table; D and trimming were computed from the DNA. The repertoire holds around 200,000 clones, with around 83% as singletons. The participants were between roughly 18 and 89 years old and came from roughly 25 US areas. Grouping used clinical history reported by participants in a survey and questionnaire. Cohort 3 recovery required two negative PCRs, clearance, or symptom resolution.

This clone was counted between two and nine times. This sequence joins TRBV9 and TRBJ1-6; 10 positions match TRBD1. The material sequenced was PBMCs or T cells enriched from blood (not recorded which). This sequence was found in a man aged 35-49 years who had recovered from COVID-19. In DNA form, the CDR3 reads TGTGCCAGCAGCCCTACGGGACAGGGGAATTCACCCCTCCACTTT. This codes for CASSPTGQGNSPLHF.